These T cell receptor beta chains were read from a single sample in a study of early T cells in non-severe SARS-CoV-2 infection. From the 5' RACE reads, TCRdb called clonotypes with MiXCR, one entry per CDR3 protein. Found here are about 72,000 distinct CDR3 sequences, about 9.4% of them singletons; the top ten hold about 7.1%. This specimen was whole blood, taken at baseline. The receptors originated from an adult who was a healthcare worker with PCR-confirmed SARS-CoV-2 infection or an uninfected control (not recorded which). CDR3s include the opening cysteine and the closing phenylalanine or tryptophan. A D gene is named only where the DNA matches it firmly. The listing skips clone size in some rows; elsewhere it reads once, few, many or a size class.

clone_size,d_call,j_call,v_call,cdr3_aa,cdr3_nt
few,-,TRBJ1-1,TRBV12-3/TRBV12-4,CASSLAAGSDTEAFF,TGTGCCAGCAGTTTAGCTGCGGGGTCAGACACTGAAGCTTTCTTT
few,TRBD1,TRBJ2-7,TRBV5-1,CASSSGTGGFEYF,TGCGCCAGCAGCTCGGGGACAGGGGGCTTCGAGTACTTC
-,-,TRBJ1-1,TRBV20-1,CSASGLMNTEAFF,TGCAGTGCCTCCGGCCTAATGAACACTGAAGCTTTCTTT
few,TRBD1,TRBJ1-4,TRBV11-2,CASSLGQVNEKLFF,TGTGCCAGCAGCTTGGGACAGGTTAATGAAAAACTGTTTTTT
-,-,TRBJ2-5,TRBV20-1,CSARIQEGQETQYF,TGCAGTGCTCGTATCCAGGAGGGGCAAGAGACCCAGTACTTC
few,TRBD1,TRBJ2-2,TRBV19,CASLPRDRRGELFF,TGTGCCAGCCTCCCCCGGGACAGACGCGGGGAGCTGTTTTTT
many,TRBD1,TRBJ1-5,TRBV19,CASSPRGTGLNQPQHF,TGTGCCAGTAGTCCCCGGGGGACAGGATTAAATCAGCCCCAGCATTTT
many,TRBD2,TRBJ2-3,TRBV4-2,CASSPAGDGITDTQYF,TGTGCCAGCAGCCCGGCGGGGGACGGAATTACAGATACGCAGTATTTT
-,-,TRBJ2-7,TRBV10-3,CAISPPQGIDYEQYF,TGTGCCATCAGCCCTCCTCAGGGGATAGACTACGAGCAGTACTTC
few,-,TRBJ1-2,TRBV12-3/TRBV12-4,CASSLRGAYGYTF,TGTGCCAGCAGTTTGCGGGGGGCCTATGGCTACACCTTC
many,TRBD1,TRBJ1-1,TRBV3-1,CASSQAWDRLNTEAFF,TGTGCCAGCAGCCAGGCCTGGGACAGGCTGAACACTGAAGCTTTCTTT
-,-,TRBJ1-3,TRBV21-1,CASSNRGRLSENTIYF,TGTGCCAGCAGCAATAGGGGCCGACTCTCTGAAAACACCATATATTTT
-,-,TRBJ1-2,TRBV6-2/TRBV6-3,CASNFATAASGYTF,TGTGCCAGCAATTTCGCTACAGCCGCCTCCGGCTACACCTTC
few,TRBD1,TRBJ1-1,TRBV7-9,CASSGGGAEAFF,TGTGCCAGCAGTGGAGGGGGCGCCGAAGCTTTCTTT
-,-,TRBJ2-2,TRBV7-3,CASSLGGIGELFF,TGTGCCAGCAGCTTAGGGGGAATCGGGGAGCTGTTTTTT
-,-,TRBJ1-1,TRBV6-6,CASSYSPGAEAFF,TGTGCCAGCAGTTACTCGCCAGGGGCGGAAGCTTTCTTT
few,TRBD1,TRBJ2-7,TRBV30,CAWSIQGTALAEQYF,TGTGCCTGGAGTATTCAAGGGACAGCCCTGGCCGAGCAGTACTTC
many,-,TRBJ1-2,TRBV5-4,CASSPGTANYGYTF,TGTGCCAGCAGCCCGGGGACCGCCAACTATGGCTACACCTTC
few,TRBD1,TRBJ2-3,TRBV12-3/TRBV12-4,CASSYRGDTQYF,TGTGCCAGCAGCTACAGGGGAGATACGCAGTATTTT
many,-,TRBJ2-1,TRBV19,CASSIGDSRTDEQFF,TGTGCCAGTAGTATTGGTGATTCCCGAACGGATGAGCAGTTCTTC
-,TRBD2,TRBJ2-3,TRBV7-2,CASSLAAGGMDTQYF,TGTGCCAGCAGCTTAGCGGCGGGGGGTATGGATACGCAGTATTTT
few,-,TRBJ1-4,TRBV29-1,CSGMGFQGEKLFF,TGCAGCGGGATGGGGTTCCAGGGGGAAAAACTGTTTTTT
many,-,TRBJ2-5,TRBV4-1,CASSPPAQETQYF,TGCGCCAGCAGCCCCCCGGCCCAAGAGACCCAGTACTTC
-,-,TRBJ2-6,TRBV6-4,CASSEYSSSGANVLTF,TGTGCCAGCAGTGAATACAGTTCCTCTGGGGCCAACGTCCTGACTTTC